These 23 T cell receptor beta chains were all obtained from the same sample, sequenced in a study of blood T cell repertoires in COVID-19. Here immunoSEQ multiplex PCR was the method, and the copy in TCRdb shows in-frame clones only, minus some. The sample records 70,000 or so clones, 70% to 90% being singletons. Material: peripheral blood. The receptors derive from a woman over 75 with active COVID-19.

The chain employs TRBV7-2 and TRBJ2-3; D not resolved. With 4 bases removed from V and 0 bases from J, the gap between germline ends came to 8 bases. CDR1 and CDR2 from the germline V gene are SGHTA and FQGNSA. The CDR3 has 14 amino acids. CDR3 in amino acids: CASSSLSSTDTQYF. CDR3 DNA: TGTGCCAGCAGCTCCCTCAGTAGCACAGATACGCAGTATTTT.

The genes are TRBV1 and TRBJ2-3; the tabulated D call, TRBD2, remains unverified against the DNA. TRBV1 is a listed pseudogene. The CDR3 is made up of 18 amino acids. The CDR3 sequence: CTSSQARRGGLAPDTQYF. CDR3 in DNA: TGCACCAGCAGCCAAGCACGCCGGGGGGGATTGGCTCCAGATACGCAGTATTTT.

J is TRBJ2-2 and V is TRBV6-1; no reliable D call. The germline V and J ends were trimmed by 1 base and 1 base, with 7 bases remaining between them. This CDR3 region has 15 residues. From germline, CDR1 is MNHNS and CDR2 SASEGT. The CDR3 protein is CASSEVPVNTGELFF. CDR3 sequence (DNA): TGTGCCAGCAGTGAAGTTCCGGTGAACACCGGGGAGCTGTTTTTT.

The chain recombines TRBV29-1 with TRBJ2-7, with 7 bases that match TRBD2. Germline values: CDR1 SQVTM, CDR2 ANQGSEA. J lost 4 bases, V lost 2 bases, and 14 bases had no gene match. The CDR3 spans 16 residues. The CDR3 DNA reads TGCAGCGTTGAAAATTTGGGGGGACTACACGTTTACGAGCAGTACTTC. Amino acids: CSVENLGGLHVYEQYF.

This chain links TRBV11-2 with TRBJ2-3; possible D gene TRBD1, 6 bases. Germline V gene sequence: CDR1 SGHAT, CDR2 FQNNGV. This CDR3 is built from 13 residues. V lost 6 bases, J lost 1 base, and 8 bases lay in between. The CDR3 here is CASRRQGTDTQYF. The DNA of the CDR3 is TGTGCCAGCAGACGACAGGGCACAGATACGCAGTATTTT.

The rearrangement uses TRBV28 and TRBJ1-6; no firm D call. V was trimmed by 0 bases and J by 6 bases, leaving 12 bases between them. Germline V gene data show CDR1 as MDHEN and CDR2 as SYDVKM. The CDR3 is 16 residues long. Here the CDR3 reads CASSLWKDMGNSPLHF. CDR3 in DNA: TGTGCCAGCAGTTTATGGAAAGACATGGGTAATTCACCCCTCCACTTT.

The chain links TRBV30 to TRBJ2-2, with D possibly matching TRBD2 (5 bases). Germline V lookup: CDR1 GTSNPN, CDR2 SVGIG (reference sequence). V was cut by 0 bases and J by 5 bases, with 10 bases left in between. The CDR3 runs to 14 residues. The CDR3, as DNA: TGTGCCTGGAGTGTAGGACGGGAAACCGGGGAGCTGTTTTTT. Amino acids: CAWSVGRETGELFF.

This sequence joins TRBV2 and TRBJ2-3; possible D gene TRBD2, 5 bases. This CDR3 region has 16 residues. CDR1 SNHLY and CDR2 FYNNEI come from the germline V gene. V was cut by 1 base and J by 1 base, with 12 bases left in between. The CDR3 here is CASSEGRVGGTDTQYF. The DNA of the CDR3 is TGTGCCAGCAGTGAAGGGCGGGTCGGGGGCACAGATACGCAGTATTTT.

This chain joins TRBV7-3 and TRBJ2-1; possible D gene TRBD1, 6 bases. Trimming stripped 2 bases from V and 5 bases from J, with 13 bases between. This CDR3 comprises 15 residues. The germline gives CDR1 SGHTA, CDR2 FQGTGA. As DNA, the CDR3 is TGTGCCAGCAGCTTAGGGGGCAGGGACCACAATGAGCAGTTCTTC. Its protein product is CASSLGGRDHNEQFF.

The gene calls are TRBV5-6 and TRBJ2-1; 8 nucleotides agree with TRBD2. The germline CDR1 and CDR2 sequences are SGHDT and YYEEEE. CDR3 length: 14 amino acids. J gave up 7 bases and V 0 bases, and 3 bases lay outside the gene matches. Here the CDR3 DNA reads TGTGCCAGCAGCTTGGAACTAGCGGTTAATGAGCAGTTCTTC. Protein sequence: CASSLELAVNEQFF.

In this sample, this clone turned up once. CDR3 region: CASSSQPRSYEQYF. The CDR3, as DNA: TGTGCCAGCAGTTCACAACCCCGATCCTACGAGCAGTACTTC. This rearrangement joins TRBV28 to TRBJ2-7; no reliable D call. This CDR3 region has 14 residues. With 4 bases removed from V and 1 base from J, the gap between germline ends came to 11 bases. Germline CDR1 MDHEN, CDR2 SYDVKM.

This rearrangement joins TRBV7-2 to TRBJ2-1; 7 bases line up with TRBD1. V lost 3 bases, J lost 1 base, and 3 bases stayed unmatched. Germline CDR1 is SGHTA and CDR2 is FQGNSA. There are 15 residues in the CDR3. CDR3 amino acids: CASSFDRASYNEQFF. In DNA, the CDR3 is TGTGCCAGCAGCTTTGACAGGGCGTCCTACAATGAGCAGTTCTTC. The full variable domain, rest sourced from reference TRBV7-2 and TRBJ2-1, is GAGVSQSPSNKVTEKGKDVELRCDPISGHTALYWYRQSLGQGLEFLIYFQGNSAPDKSGLPSDRFSAERTGGSVSTLTIQRTQQEDSAVYLCASSFDRASYNEQFFGPGTRLTVL.

CDR3 DNA sequence: TGTGCCAGTAGTATCGACAGGCGGCTAGCGGGAGGGGTCGGGGAGCTGTTTTTT. This translates into CASSIDRRLAGGVGELFF. This chain connects TRBV19 to TRBJ2-2; 12 bases fit TRBD2. With V trimmed by 3 bases and J by 7 bases, 12 bases remained unmatched. The CDR3 length is 18 residues. Germline lookup yields CDR1 LNHDA and CDR2 SQIVND (reference sequence).

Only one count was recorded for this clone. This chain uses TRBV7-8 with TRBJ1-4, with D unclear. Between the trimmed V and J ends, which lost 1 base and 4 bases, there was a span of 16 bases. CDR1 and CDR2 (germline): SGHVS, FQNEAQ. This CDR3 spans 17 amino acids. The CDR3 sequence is CASSLVEAGSFNEKLFF. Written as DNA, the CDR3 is TGTGCCAGCAGCTTAGTGGAGGCGGGGTCCTTTAATGAAAAACTGTTTTTT. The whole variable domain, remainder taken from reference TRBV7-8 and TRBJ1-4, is GAGVSQSPRYKVAKRGQDVALRCDPISGHVSLFWYQQALGQGPEFLTYFQNEAQLDKSGLPSDRFFAERPEGSVSTLKIQRTQQEDSAVYLCASSLVEAGSFNEKLFFGSGTQLSVL.

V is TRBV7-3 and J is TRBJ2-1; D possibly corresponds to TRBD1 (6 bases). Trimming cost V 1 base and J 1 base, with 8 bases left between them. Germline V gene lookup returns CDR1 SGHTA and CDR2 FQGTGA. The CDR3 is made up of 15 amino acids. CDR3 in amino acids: CASSLRQGSYNEQFF. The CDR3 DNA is TGTGCCAGCAGCTTAAGGCAGGGGTCCTACAATGAGCAGTTCTTC.

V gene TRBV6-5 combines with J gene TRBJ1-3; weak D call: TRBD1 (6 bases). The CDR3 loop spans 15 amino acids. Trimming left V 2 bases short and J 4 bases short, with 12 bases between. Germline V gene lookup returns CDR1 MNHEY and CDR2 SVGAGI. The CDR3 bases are TGTGCCAGCAGTTACAAGGCAGGGGTGGGAAACACCATATATTTT. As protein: CASSYKAGVGNTIYF.

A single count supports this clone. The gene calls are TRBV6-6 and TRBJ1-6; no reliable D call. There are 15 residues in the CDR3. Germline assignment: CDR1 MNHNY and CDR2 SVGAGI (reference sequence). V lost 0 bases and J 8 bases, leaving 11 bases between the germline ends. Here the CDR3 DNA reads TGTGCCAGCAGTTACTCCCGCCGGTTCGATTCACCCCTCCACTTT. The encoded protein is CASSYSRRFDSPLHF.

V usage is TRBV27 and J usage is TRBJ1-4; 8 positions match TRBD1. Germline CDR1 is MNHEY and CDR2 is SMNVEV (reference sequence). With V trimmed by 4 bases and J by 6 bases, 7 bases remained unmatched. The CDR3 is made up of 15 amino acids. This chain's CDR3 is CASSSPRQGYEKLFF. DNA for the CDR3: TGTGCCAGCAGTTCCCCCCGACAGGGGTATGAAAAACTGTTTTTT. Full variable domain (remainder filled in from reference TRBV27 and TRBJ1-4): EAQVTQNPRYLITVTGKKLTVTCSQNMNHEYMSWYRQDPGLGLRQIYYSMNVEVTDKGDVPEGYKVSRKEKRNFPLILESPSPNQTSLYFCASSSPRQGYEKLFFGSGTQLSVL.

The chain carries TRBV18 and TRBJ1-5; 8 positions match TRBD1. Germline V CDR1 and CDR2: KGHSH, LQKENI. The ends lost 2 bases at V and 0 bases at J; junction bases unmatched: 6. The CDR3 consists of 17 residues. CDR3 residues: CASSPVSGQASNQPQHF. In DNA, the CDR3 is TGTGCCAGCTCACCAGTATCGGGACAGGCTAGCAATCAGCCCCAGCATTTT.

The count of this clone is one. The CDR3 region is CASSPLAGGYGYTF. The CDR3 bases are TGTGCCAGCAGCCCTTTGGCGGGGGGCTATGGCTACACCTTC. The chain is built from TRBV28 and TRBJ1-2; D possibly corresponds to TRBD1 (5 bases). Deletions cut 6 bases from V and 4 bases from J, with 15 bases between. This CDR3 spans 14 amino acids. Germline lookup yields CDR1 MDHEN and CDR2 SYDVKM.

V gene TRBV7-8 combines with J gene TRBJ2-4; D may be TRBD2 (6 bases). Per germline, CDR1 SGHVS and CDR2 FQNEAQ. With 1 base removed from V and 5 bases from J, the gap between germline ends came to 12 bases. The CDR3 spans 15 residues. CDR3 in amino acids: CASSLVQGGENIQYF. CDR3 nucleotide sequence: TGTGCCAGCAGCTTAGTCCAGGGCGGGGAAAACATTCAGTACTTC.

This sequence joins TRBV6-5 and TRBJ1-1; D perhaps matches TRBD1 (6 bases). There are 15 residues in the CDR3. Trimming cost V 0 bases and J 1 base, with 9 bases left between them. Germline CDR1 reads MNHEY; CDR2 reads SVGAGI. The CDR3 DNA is TGTGCCAGCAGTTACTCCGGGACAAAGAACACTGAAGCTTTCTTT. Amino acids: CASSYSGTKNTEAFF.

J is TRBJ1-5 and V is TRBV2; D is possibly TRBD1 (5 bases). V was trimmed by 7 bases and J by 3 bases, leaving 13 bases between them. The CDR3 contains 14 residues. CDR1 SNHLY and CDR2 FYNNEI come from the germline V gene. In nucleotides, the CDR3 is TGTGCCAGCAAAGAGGGACTCCCCAATCAGCCCCAGCATTTT. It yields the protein CASKEGLPNQPQHF. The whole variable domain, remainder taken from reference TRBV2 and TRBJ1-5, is EPEVTQTPSHQVTQMGQEVILRCVPISNHLYFYWYRQILGQKVEFLVSFYNNEISEKSEIFDDQFSVERPDGSNFTLKIRSTKLEDSAMYFCASKEGLPNQPQHFGDGTRLSIL.